This TCR beta chain was sequenced for a study of blood T cell repertoires in COVID-19. Study overall: The United States, Italy and Spain provided the acute and convalescent COVID-19 samples. From T cells, B-cell-depleted T cells, or PBMCs came the material, which was cDNA or gDNA.

As concerns this clone: At one end, the junction sequence differs from germline, possibly due to a read error.

This CDR3 contains 15 residues. CDR1 and CDR2 (germline): SEHNR, FQNEAQ (reference sequence). In the authors' workflow: Scientists estimated how many nucleated cells there were by amplifying reference gene primers. The table came from immunoSEQ multiplex PCR; TCRdb's copy has only in-frame clones and leaves some out. From that table come the V and J calls and clone size; the DNA was used to work out D and trimming. The table shows 250,000 to 350,000 clones, with around 85% occurring only once. The origin of this receptor is a woman aged 45-59 years with active or convalescent COVID-19. V usage is TRBV7-9 and J usage is TRBJ1-1; D possibly corresponds to TRBD1 (5 bases). The material sequenced was peripheral blood. In nucleotides, the CDR3 is TGTGCCAGCAGCTTATCCAAGACAGTGAATACTGAAGCTTTCTTT. Amino acid sequence: CASSLSKTVNTEAFF.